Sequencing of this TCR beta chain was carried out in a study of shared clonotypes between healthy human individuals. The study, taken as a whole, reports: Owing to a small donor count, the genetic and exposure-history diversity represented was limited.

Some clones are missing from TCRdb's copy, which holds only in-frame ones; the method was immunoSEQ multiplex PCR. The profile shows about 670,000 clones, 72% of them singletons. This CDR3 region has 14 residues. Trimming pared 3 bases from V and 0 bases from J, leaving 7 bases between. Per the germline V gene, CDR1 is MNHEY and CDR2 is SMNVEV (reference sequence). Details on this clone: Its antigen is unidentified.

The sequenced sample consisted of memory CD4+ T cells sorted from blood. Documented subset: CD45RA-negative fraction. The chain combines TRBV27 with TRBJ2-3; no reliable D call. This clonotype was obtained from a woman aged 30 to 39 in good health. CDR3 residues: CASSLKLSTDTQYF. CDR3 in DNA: TGTGCCAGCAGTTTGAAACTTAGCACAGATACGCAGTATTTT.